A selection of T cell receptor beta chains follows, all from one sample in a study of T cells in narcolepsy. Here immunoSEQ multiplex PCR was the method, and the copy in TCRdb shows in-frame clones only, minus some. The sample shows about 20,000 clones, about 81% of them seen only once. The sequenced sample was memory (CD45RA-) CD4+ T cells from blood. These receptors all stem from a human donor in good health. Both conserved end residues are part of each CDR3. Each record gives: J gene, V gene, CDR3 protein.

J: TRBJ2-5; V: TRBV5-1; CDR3: CASSPDGGTQYF
J: TRBJ2-5; V: TRBV7-9; CDR3: CASSARAGLETQYF
J: TRBJ2-1; V: TRBV5-1; CDR3: CASNPRTSGGQRTLEQFF
J: TRBJ1-2; V: TRBV14; CDR3: CASSPRVGGGYTF
J: TRBJ2-5; V: TRBV5-1; CDR3: CASSSTTGVQETQYF
J: TRBJ2-1; V: TRBV27; CDR3: CASTPIRLGSYNEQFF
J: TRBJ1-6; V: TRBV9; CDR3: CASRTGQGESPLHF
J: TRBJ2-5; V: TRBV2; CDR3: CASSVSRNQETQYF
J: TRBJ2-2; V: TRBV18; CDR3: CASSPLPLHGGRTGELFF
J: TRBJ2-1; V: TRBV19; CDR3: CASSIGGLPHEGNEQFF
J: TRBJ2-3; V: TRBV6-5; CDR3: CASSPPTDTQYF
J: TRBJ2-2; V: TRBV9; CDR3: CASRVNPNTGELFF
J: TRBJ2-1; V: TRBV6-4; CDR3: CASRRTGTSYNEQFF
J: TRBJ1-1; V: TRBV5-1; CDR3: CASSDLGTEAFF
J: TRBJ2-5; V: TRBV6-5; CDR3: CASRPGQGGETQYF
J: TRBJ2-3; V: TRBV29-1; CDR3: CSVGEADTQYF
J: TRBJ1-3; V: TRBV4-3; CDR3: CASSPPSPGGVNTIYF
J: TRBJ1-5; V: TRBV6-5; CDR3: CASSQGNQPQHF
J: -; V: TRBV12-5; CDR3: CASGFGGWYEQYF
J: TRBJ1-5; V: TRBV5-1; CDR3: CASSLEGRREQPQHF
J: TRBJ1-2; V: TRBV6-5; CDR3: CASSYSRWPANYGYTF
J: TRBJ2-1; V: TRBV5-1; CDR3: CASSLGGAGGRDEQFF
J: TRBJ1-5; V: TRBV6-5; CDR3: CASSRRGHHQSQHF
J: TRBJ2-1; V: TRBV4-2; CDR3: CASSQDRAGGQNEQFF
J: TRBJ1-1; V: TRBV11-3; CDR3: CASSLDTENAEAFF
J: TRBJ1-6; V: TRBV6-6; CDR3: CASSYQGREGSPLHF